This T cell receptor (beta chain) was sequenced in a study of blood T cell repertoires in COVID-19. This clone has just one count. Authors' data handling: Quantification of nucleated cells was approximated via reference gene primer amplification. This table comes from immunoSEQ multiplex PCR, and its TCRdb copy is limited to in-frame clones, with some not included. V, J and clone size are those of that table, while D and trimming were read from the DNA. The table has roughly 290,000 clones, approximately 90% seen once; the top ten hold under 15%. Trimming shortened V by 0 bases and J by 2 bases, and 14 bases separated the two germline ends. The CDR3 is made up of 16 amino acids. The germline CDR1 and CDR2 sequences are SGHNT and YYREEE (reference sequence).

The sequencing sample was made of peripheral blood. The receptor was derived from a woman aged 55-70 years with acute or convalescent COVID-19. V is TRBV5-4 and J is TRBJ1-2, with D unclear. The CDR3 DNA sequence: TGTGCCAGCAGCTTGGCTAGTCGCCTGGCCAACTATGGCTACACCTTC. Translation gives CASSLASRLANYGYTF. Based on the CDR3 plus reference TRBV5-4 and TRBJ1-2, the full variable domain is ETGVTQSPTHLIKTRGQQVTLRCSSQSGHNTVSWYQQALGQGPQFIFQYYREEENGRGNFPPRFSGLQFPNYSSELNVNALELDDSALYLCASSLASRLANYGYTFGSGTRLTVV.